Detailed here is one T cell receptor (beta chain). These data come from a study of T cell responses to AZD1222 COVID-19 vaccine. Clones were sequenced by immunoSEQ multiplex PCR, and TCRdb holds only the in-frame ones, with some missing. The repertoire holds over 120,000 clones, with under 95% as singletons. The CDR3 spans 14 residues. The junction had 9 bases not matched to a gene; V was cut back by 3 bases and J by 8 bases. The V gene's germline CDR1 is MDHEN and CDR2 SYDVKM. The specimen comprised peripheral blood, sampled on day 0 of AZD1222 vaccination. The chain combines TRBV28 with TRBJ1-2, with TRBD1 matching over 7 bases. This TCR came from an adult in good health. CDR3: CASSFPDRVRGYTF. The CDR3 coding sequence is TGTGCCAGCAGTTTCCCCGACAGGGTGAGGGGCTACACCTTC.